The rows below give T cell receptor beta chains drawn from one sample of a study of T cells in localized non-small cell lung cancer. Clones were sequenced by immunoSEQ multiplex PCR, and TCRdb holds only the in-frame ones, with some missing. Altogether about 70,000 clones are present, 70% to 90% being singletons, with the ten largest covering roughly 22%. The source material was peripheral blood, sampled before any cancer treatment. Every receptor here comes from a male donor aged 60 or over with stage III squamous cell lung carcinoma. The CDR3 runs from the conserved cysteine through the conserved F or W. The D gene is left open where the match is weak. The size entry is marked missing in some rows and otherwise reads once, few, many or a size class.

TRBV5-4,TRBJ2-5,.,.,CASSLDLQFKIRGQYF,TGTGCCAGCAGCTTAGATTTACAGTTCAAGATCAGGGGCCAGTACTTC
TRBV19,TRBJ1-6,TRBD1,once,CASRGRGQSPLHF,TGTGCCAGTAGGGGCAGGGGGCAGTCACCCCTCCACTTT
TRBV25-1,TRBJ1-1,.,.,CASKMTAAPEAFF,TGTGCCAGCAAGATGACGGCGGCGCCTGAAGCTTTCTTT
TRBV27,TRBJ1-1,.,.,CASGTEAFF,TGTGCCAGCGGGACTGAAGCTTTCTTT
TRBV11-2,TRBJ1-5,.,.,CASSPVLGGQPQHF,TGTGCCAGCAGCCCGGTTTTGGGGGGTCAGCCCCAGCATTTT
TRBV28,TRBJ1-5,.,.,CASRGTGFLAQHF,TGTGCCAGCAGAGGTACAGGGTTCTTGGCCCAGCATTTT
TRBV6-5,TRBJ1-1,TRBD1,.,CASKQGGTEAFF,TGTGCCAGCAAGCAGGGGGGGACTGAAGCTTTCTTT
TRBV7-2,TRBJ1-6,.,.,CASSPQYNSPLHF,TGTGCCAGCAGCCCCCAGTATAATTCACCCCTCCACTTT
TRBV2,TRBJ2-1,.,.,CASLDPNEQFF,TGTGCCAGTTTGGATCCCAATGAGCAGTTCTTC
TRBV7-9,TRBJ2-5,TRBD1,.,CASSLVGTAGETQYF,TGTGCCAGCAGCTTAGTAGGGACAGCCGGAGAGACCCAGTACTTC
TRBV2,TRBJ1-1,.,few,CASRADGVTEAFF,TGTGCCAGCAGAGCCGACGGGGTCACTGAAGCTTTCTTT
TRBV2,TRBJ2-3,.,.,CASRVQGTTDTQYF,TGTGCCAGCCGAGTACAGGGTACCACAGATACGCAGTATTTT
TRBV6-1,TRBJ1-1,TRBD1,.,CASRLDRGLNTEAFF,TGTGCCAGCAGGTTGGACAGGGGATTGAACACTGAAGCTTTCTTT
TRBV19,TRBJ1-5,.,.,CASSEGLQPQHF,TGTGCCAGTAGTGAGGGACTGCAGCCCCAGCATTTT
TRBV5-1,TRBJ2-2,TRBD1,.,CASSLVPGQESGELFF,TGCGCCAGCAGCTTGGTACCGGGACAGGAAAGCGGGGAGCTGTTTTTT
TRBV6-1,TRBJ1-2,TRBD1,.,CASSGGQGAGGYTF,TGTGCCAGCAGTGGCGGACAGGGAGCAGGTGGCTACACCTTC
TRBV9,TRBJ2-1,TRBD2,.,CASSVAARGVNEQFF,TGTGCCAGCAGCGTAGCTGCGCGGGGGGTAAATGAGCAGTTCTTC
TRBV7-2,TRBJ1-6,.,few,CASSLTGGNNSPLHF,TGTGCCAGCAGCTTGACAGGTGGTAATAATTCACCCCTCCACTTT
TRBV11-2,TRBJ1-4,.,.,CASSLAGPFNEKLFF,TGTGCCAGCAGCTTAGCTGGGCCCTTTAATGAAAAACTGTTTTTT
TRBV4-1,TRBJ1-6,TRBD1,few,CASSQEVTGESPLHF,TGCGCCAGCAGCCAAGAAGTAACAGGGGAATCACCCCTCCACTTT
TRBV10-3,TRBJ1-2,TRBD1,.,CAITGTGGQYGYTF,TGTGCCATCACTGGGACAGGGGGGCAATATGGCTACACCTTC
TRBV5-5,TRBJ2-3,.,.,CASSPRGQVGDTQYF,TGTGCCAGCAGCCCCCGGGGGCAGGTTGGTGATACGCAGTATTTT